The 14 T cell receptor beta chains below all came from one sample that was sequenced in a study of blood T cell repertoires in COVID-19. Method: immunoSEQ multiplex PCR; TCRdb's copy keeps in-frame clones and lacks some. The sample has about 330,000 clones, approximately 88% seen once. The source material was peripheral blood. These receptor sequences come from a woman between 50 and 59 years old with active or convalescent COVID-19.

To note about this clone: One end of the junction is discordant with germline, which a read error may explain. The chain couples TRBV19 to TRBJ1-5, with TRBD1 identical over 9 bases. Germline V gene sequence: CDR1 LNHDA, CDR2 SQIVND (reference sequence). The CDR3 covers 15 residues. The CDR3 loop reads CASSKQQGASQPQHF. CDR3 nucleotides: TGTGCCAGCAGTAAACAACAGGGGGCAAGTCAGCCCCAGCATTTT.

The V and J genes are TRBV6-5 and TRBJ2-7; TRBD1 agrees at 7 bases. The CDR3 totals 13 residues. The ends lost 4 bases at V and 4 bases at J; junction bases unmatched: 4. Germline V gene data show CDR1 as MNHEY and CDR2 as SVGAGI. The CDR3 DNA sequence: TGTGCCAGCAGTTGGACAGGTCAATACGAGCAGTACTTC. The encoded protein is CASSWTGQYEQYF.

The chain recombines TRBV5-8 with TRBJ1-2; 7 bases are shared with TRBD1. The CDR3 loop spans 17 amino acids. The V segment lost 0 bases and the J segment 0 bases; nucleotides outside the gene matches: 8. Germline V gene sequence: CDR1 SGHTS, CDR2 YDEGEE. The CDR3 nucleotides are TGTGCCAGCAGCTTGGTTCTAGGGGGGACAGCTAACTATGGCTACACCTTC. This encodes CASSLVLGGTANYGYTF.

This chain uses TRBV5-4 with TRBJ1-4; 12 bases align to TRBD1. CDR1 is SGHNT and CDR2 is YYREEE in the germline V gene (reference sequence). V trimming: 3 bases; J trimming: 10 bases; junction bases outside the gene matches: 10. CDR3 length: 16 amino acids. The CDR3 nucleotides read TGTGCCAGCAGCTCCGGGACAGGGGGCACGTACGGAAAACTGTTTTTT. It specifies CASSSGTGGTYGKLFF.

V is TRBV6-1 and J is TRBJ1-5; 9 bases fit TRBD1. The CDR3 loop spans 19 amino acids. Per germline, CDR1 MNHNS and CDR2 SASEGT. Losses at the gene ends were 3 bases for V and 0 bases for J; bases not matched to a gene: 12. The CDR3 loop is CASSDRSGTGWVSNQPQHF. DNA of the CDR3: TGTGCCAGCAGTGATCGTTCCGGGACAGGGTGGGTTAGCAATCAGCCCCAGCATTTT.

The chain joins TRBV5-1 to TRBJ1-1, with 8 positions matching TRBD1. The trim removed 4 bases at V and 4 bases at J, leaving 3 bases unmatched. This CDR3 region has 13 residues. Germline V gene sequence: CDR1 SGHRS, CDR2 YFSETQ. This CDR3 reads CASSRTGTTEAFF. In DNA form, the CDR3 reads TGCGCCAGCAGCAGGACAGGGACCACTGAAGCTTTCTTT. The whole variable domain, filled in from reference TRBV5-1 and TRBJ1-1, reads KAGVTQTPRYLIKTRGQQVTLSCSPISGHRSVSWYQQTPGQGLQFLFEYFSETQRNKGNFPGRFSGRQFSNSRSEMNVSTLELGDSALYLCASSRTGTTEAFFGQGTRLTVV.

V and J are TRBV11-1 and TRBJ1-5; D may be TRBD1 (5 bases). The CDR3 covers 15 residues. Trimming removed 5 bases at V and 4 bases at J, with 15 bases between. Per the germline V gene, CDR1 is SGHAT and CDR2 is FQDESV (reference sequence). CDR3 residues: CASSRDGRFNQPQHF. DNA of the CDR3: TGTGCCAGCAGCCGGGACGGGAGGTTTAATCAGCCCCAGCATTTT.

The rearrangement links TRBV24-1 to TRBJ1-1; D is possibly TRBD1 (6 bases). The germline V gene has CDR1 KGHDR and CDR2 SFDVKD. Trimming removed 10 bases from V and 5 bases from J, with 16 bases in between. The CDR3 is 13 amino acids. The CDR3 is CATSRGARTEAFF. Written as DNA, the CDR3 is TGTGCCACAAGTCGGGGGGCGCGGACTGAAGCTTTCTTT.

The table lists this clone with a count of one. The chain is built from TRBV29-1 and TRBJ2-1; 11 bases map to TRBD2. After removal of 3 bases from V and 4 bases from J, the junction contained 5 bases not matched to a gene. The V gene's germline CDR1 is SQVTM and CDR2 ANQGSEA. The CDR3 loop spans 15 amino acids. This CDR3 is CSVEGLAALYNEQFF. CDR3 sequence (DNA): TGCAGCGTTGAGGGACTAGCGGCCCTATACAATGAGCAGTTCTTC.

This clone was observed a few times. The genes are TRBV10-3 and TRBJ1-1; 10 bases agree with TRBD1. Unmatched junction bases numbered 6, after V lost 6 bases and J lost 11 bases. There are 12 residues in the CDR3. Germline-derived CDR1 and CDR2 are ENHRY and SYGVKD. The CDR3 DNA reads TGTGCCATCAGGACCGGGACAGGGGATGCTTTCTTT. Residues: CAIRTGTGDAFF.

This clone was detected a few times. This rearrangement joins TRBV7-2 to TRBJ2-7, with 10 bases identical to TRBD2. CDR1 SGHTA and CDR2 FQGNSA come from the germline V gene. The CDR3 consists of 14 residues. Trimming cost V 4 bases and J 7 bases; bases outside gene matches: 7. CDR3 protein: CASSYRAGGREQYF. CDR3 coding DNA: TGTGCCAGCAGCTACCGAGCGGGGGGGCGGGAGCAGTACTTC.

This sequence joins TRBV9 and TRBJ2-3; D is possibly TRBD1 (5 bases). The CDR3 is 14 amino acids. V lost 2 bases and J lost 6, with 13 bases in between. The germline V gene has CDR1 SGDLS and CDR2 YYNGEE. The CDR3 nucleotides read TGTGCCAGCAGCGTCTCAGGGATTTTGGATACGCAGTATTTT. It specifies CASSVSGILDTQYF.

The sample holds a few counts of this clone. The CDR3 loop is CASSLNLGGNTGELFF. In DNA form, the CDR3 reads TGTGCCAGCAGTTTAAACCTCGGGGGGAACACCGGGGAGCTGTTTTTT. The chain has TRBV28 and TRBJ2-2; the D gene is possibly TRBD2 (6 bases). The CDR3 runs to 16 residues. Germline lookup yields CDR1 MDHEN and CDR2 SYDVKM. V was shortened by 2 bases and J by 1 base, with 11 bases between the two germline ends.

This chain joins TRBV24-1 and TRBJ1-2; unclear D gene. The CDR3 length is 16 residues. The V end lost 1 base, the J end lost 5 bases, and 16 bases lay between the germline ends. Per the germline V gene, CDR1 is KGHDR and CDR2 is SFDVKD. CDR3 residues: CATSDFSRDGGYGYTF. Here the CDR3 DNA reads TGTGCCACCAGTGATTTTTCCCGGGATGGTGGGTATGGCTACACCTTC.